Detailed here is one TCR beta chain. What it binds is unknown. These data come from a study of T cell repertoires in ileal Crohn's disease. Study outcomes and limitations: Active smokers at surgery had more clonal expansions than non-smokers.

Assay: immunoSEQ multiplex PCR; the TCRdb copy retains only in-frame clones and omits some. The sample shows about 62,000 clones, approximately 88% of them seen only once. Documented time point: neoterminal ileum biopsy at postoperative endoscopy, about 6 months after surgery. V lost 2 bases and J 7 bases, leaving 11 bases between the germline ends. The CDR3 totals 13 residues. Germline V gene lookup returns CDR1 WSHSY and CDR2 SAAADI. J is TRBJ1-2 and V is TRBV10-2; D unresolved. The specimen sequenced was ileal tissue. This clonotype was obtained from an adult with Crohn's disease. The CDR3: CASSERGLSGYTF. CDR3 DNA sequence: TGCGCCAGCAGTGAGAGAGGGCTCAGTGGCTACACCTTC.